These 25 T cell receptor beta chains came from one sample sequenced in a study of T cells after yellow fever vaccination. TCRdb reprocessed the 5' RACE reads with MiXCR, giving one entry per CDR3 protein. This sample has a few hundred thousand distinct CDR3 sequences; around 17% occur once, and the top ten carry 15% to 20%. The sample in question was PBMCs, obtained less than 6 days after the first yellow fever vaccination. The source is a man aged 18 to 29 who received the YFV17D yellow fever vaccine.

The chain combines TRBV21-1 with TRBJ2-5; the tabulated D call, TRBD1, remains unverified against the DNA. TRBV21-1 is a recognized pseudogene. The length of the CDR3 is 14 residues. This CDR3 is CASSKGGGRETQYF. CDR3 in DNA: TGTGCCAGCAGTAAAGGGGGGGGGCGGGAGACCCAGTACTTC.

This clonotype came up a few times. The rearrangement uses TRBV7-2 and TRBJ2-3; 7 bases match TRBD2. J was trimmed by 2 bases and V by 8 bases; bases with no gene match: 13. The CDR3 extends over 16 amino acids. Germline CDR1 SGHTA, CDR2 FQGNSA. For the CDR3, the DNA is TGTGCCAGCGGAAAGTTGGGACTACCCGCCACAGATACGCAGTATTTT. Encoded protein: CASGKLGLPATDTQYF.

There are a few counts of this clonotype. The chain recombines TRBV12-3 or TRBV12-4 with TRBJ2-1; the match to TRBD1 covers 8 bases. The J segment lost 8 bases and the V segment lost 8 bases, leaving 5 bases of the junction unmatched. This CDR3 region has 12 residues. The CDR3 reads CASRGTGDEQFF. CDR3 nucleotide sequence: TGTGCCAGCCGAGGGACAGGCGATGAGCAGTTCTTC.

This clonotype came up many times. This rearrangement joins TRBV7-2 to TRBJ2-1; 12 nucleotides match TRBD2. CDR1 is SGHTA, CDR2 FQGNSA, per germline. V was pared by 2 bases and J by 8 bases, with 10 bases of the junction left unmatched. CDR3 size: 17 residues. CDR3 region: CASSLSVLAGGRDEQFF. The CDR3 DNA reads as TGTGCCAGCAGCTTATCAGTTCTAGCGGGGGGGCGCGATGAGCAGTTCTTC.

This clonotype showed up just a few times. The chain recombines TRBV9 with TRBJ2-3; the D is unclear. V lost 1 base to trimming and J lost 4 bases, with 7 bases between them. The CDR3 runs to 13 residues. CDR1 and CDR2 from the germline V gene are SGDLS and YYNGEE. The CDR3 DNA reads TGTGCCAGCAGCGTACAGTCTCCAGATACGCAGTATTTT. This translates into CASSVQSPDTQYF.

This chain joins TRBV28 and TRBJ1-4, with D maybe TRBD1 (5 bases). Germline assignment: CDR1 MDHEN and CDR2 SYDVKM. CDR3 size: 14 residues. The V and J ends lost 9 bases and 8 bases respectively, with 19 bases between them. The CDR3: CASFMGGEGEKLFF. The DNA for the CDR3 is TGTGCCAGTTTCATGGGAGGGGAGGGGGAAAAACTGTTTTTT.

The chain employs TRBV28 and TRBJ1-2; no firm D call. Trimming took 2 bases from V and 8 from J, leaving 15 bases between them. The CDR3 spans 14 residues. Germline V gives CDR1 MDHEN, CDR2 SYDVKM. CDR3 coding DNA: TGTGCCAGCAGTTTAACGGTTTCCCTTAAGGGCTACACCTTC. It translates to CASSLTVSLKGYTF.

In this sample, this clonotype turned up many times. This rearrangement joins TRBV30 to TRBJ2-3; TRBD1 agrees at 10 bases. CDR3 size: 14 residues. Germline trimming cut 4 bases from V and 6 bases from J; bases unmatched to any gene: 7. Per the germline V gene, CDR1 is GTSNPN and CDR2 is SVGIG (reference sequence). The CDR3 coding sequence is TGTGCCTGGACCGACAGGGGGCTTGGGGATACGCAGTATTTT. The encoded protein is CAWTDRGLGDTQYF.

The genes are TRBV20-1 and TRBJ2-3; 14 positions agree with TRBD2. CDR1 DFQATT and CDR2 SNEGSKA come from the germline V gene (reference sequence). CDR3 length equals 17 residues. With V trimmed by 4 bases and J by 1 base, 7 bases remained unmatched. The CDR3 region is CSAKSGTSGGRTDTQYF. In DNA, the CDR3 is TGCAGTGCTAAGTCCGGGACTAGCGGGGGTCGCACAGATACGCAGTATTTT.

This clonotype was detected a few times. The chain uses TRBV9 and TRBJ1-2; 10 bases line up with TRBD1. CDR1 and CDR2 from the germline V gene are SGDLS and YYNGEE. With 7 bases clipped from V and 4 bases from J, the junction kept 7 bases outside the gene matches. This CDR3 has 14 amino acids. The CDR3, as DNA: TGTGCCAGCGGGGGACAGGGGTTCCGCTATGGCTACACCTTC. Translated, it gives CASGGQGFRYGYTF.

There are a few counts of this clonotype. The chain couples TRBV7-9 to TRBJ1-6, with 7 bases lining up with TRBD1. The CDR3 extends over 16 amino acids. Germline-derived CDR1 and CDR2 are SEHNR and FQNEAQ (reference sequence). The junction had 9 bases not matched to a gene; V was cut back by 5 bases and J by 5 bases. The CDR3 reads CASSLPRGGHNSPLHF. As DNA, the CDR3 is TGTGCCAGCAGCCTCCCGAGAGGGGGCCATAATTCACCCCTCCACTTT.

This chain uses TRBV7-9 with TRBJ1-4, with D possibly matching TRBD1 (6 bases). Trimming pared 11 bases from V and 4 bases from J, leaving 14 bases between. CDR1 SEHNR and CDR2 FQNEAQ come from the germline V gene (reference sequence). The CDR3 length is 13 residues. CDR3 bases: TGTGCCGGAAAGACAGGCGGTAATGAAAAACTGTTTTTT. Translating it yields CAGKTGGNEKLFF. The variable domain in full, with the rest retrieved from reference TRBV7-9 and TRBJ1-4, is DTGVSQNPRHKITKRGQNVTFRCDPISEHNRLYWYRQTLGQGPEFLTYFQNEAQLEKSRLLSDRFSAERPKGSFSTLEIQRTEQGDSAMYLCAGKTGGNEKLFFGSGTQLSVL.

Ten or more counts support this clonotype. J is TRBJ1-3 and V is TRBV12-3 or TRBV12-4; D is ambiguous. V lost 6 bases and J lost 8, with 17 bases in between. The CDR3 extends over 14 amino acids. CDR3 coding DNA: TGTGCCAGCAGGAGAACTGGGGTGGAGGACACCATATATTTT. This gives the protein CASRRTGVEDTIYF.

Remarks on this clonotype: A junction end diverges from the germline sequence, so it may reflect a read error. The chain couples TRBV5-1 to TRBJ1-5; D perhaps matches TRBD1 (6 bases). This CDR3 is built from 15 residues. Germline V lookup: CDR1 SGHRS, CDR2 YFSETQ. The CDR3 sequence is CASSLTGQGGQPPHF. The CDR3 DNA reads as TGCGCCAGCAGCTTGACAGGGCAGGGCGGCCAGCCCCCGCATTTT.

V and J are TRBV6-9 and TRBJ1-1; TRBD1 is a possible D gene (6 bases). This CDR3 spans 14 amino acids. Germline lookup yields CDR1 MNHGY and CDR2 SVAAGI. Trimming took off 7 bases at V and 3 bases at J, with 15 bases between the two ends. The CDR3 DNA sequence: TGTGCCAGCATCGCACAGGGACTAGACACTGAAGCTTTCTTT. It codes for CASIAQGLDTEAFF.

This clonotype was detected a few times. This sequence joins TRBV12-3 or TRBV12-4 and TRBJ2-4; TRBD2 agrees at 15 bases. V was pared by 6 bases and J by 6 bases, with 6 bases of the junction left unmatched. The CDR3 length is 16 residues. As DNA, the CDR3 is TGTGCCAGCAGCCCGGGACTAGCGGGGGGTTCAAACATTCAGTACTTC. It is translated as CASSPGLAGGSNIQYF.

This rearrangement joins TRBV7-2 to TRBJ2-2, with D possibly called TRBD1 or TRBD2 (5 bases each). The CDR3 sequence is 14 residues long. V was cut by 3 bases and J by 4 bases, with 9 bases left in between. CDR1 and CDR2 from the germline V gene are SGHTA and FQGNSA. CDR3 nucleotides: TGTGCCAGCAGCTTCGGGGCAGGCACCGGGGAGCTGTTTTTT. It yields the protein CASSFGAGTGELFF.

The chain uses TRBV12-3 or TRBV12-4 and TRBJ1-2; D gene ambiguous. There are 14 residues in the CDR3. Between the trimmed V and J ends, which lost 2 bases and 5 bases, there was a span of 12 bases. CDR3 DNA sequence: TGTGCCAGCAGTTTAATCGGGATAGTATATGGCTACACCTTC. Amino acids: CASSLIGIVYGYTF.

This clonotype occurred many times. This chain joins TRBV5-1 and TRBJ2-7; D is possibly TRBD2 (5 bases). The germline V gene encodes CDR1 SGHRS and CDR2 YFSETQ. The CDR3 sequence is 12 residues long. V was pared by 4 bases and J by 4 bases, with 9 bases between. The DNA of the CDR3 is TGCGCCAGCAGCGAGGGAACGTACGAGCAGTACTTC. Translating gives CASSEGTYEQYF.

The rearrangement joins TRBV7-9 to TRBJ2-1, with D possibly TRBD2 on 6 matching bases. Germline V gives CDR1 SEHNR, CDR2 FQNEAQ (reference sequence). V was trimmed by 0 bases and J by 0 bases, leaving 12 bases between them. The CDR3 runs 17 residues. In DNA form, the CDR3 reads TGTGCCAGCAGCTTAGCCCCCACGACTAGCTCCTACAATGAGCAGTTCTTC. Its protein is CASSLAPTTSSYNEQFF.

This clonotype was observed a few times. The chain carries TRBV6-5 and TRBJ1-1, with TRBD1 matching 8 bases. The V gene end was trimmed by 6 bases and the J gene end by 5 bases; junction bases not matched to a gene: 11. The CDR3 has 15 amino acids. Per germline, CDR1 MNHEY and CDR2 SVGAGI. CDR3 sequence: CASSNSWTGSTEAFF. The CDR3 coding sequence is TGTGCCAGCAGCAACTCCTGGACAGGGAGTACTGAAGCTTTCTTT.

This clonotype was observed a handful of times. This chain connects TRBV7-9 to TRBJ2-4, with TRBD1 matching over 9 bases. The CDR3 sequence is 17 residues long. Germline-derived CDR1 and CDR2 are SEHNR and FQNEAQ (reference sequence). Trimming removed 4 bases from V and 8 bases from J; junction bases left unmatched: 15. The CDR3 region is CASSSGQGRVRSDIQYF. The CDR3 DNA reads TGTGCCAGCAGCTCGGGACAGGGTCGGGTACGTTCCGACATTCAGTACTTC.

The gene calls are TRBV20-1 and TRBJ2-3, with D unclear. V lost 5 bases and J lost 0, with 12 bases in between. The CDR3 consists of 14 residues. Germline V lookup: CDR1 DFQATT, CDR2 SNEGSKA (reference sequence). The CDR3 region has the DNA TGCAGTGCTTTGACTCAAGAAAGCACAGATACGCAGTATTTT. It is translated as CSALTQESTDTQYF.

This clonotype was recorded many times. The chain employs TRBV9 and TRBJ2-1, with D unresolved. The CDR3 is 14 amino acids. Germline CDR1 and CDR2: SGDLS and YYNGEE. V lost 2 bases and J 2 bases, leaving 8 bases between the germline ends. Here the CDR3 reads CASSVSQPYNEQFF. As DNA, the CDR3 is TGTGCCAGCAGCGTCTCCCAACCCTACAATGAGCAGTTCTTC.

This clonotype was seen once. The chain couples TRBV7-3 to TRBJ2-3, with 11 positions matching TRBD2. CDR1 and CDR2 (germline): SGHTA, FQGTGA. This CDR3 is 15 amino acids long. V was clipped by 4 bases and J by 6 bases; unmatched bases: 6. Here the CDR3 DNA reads TGTGCCAGCAGCTCGTTAGCGGGGGGGTCGGATACGCAGTATTTT. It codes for CASSSLAGGSDTQYF.